Each of the 29 T cell receptor beta chains below was sequenced from the same sample in a study of control samples from healthy donors and cancer patients (dated by TCRdb to about 2020). The method behind the library was the immunoSEQ multiplex PCR assay. TCRdb provides this immuneACCESS table in a form limited to in-frame rearrangements. Some clones are lacking; in checked studies, under half of them reflect an unresolved V gene, and why the rest are absent is not known. Counted in this sample were about 59,000 clones; roughly 90% of them appeared once. The ten top clones hold 1.7% of the sample. Sequencing was carried out using PBMCs. These TCRs come from a man in his forties or fifties with colorectal cancer.

The CDR3: CASSLTRNSEAFF. The CDR3 nucleotides are TGTGCCAGCAGCTTAACACGAAATTCGGAAGCTTTCTTT. The V and J genes are TRBV5-4 and TRBJ1-1; D remains ambiguous. The V and J ends lost 2 bases and 8 bases respectively, with 13 bases between them. Germline-derived CDR1 and CDR2 are SGHNT and YYREEE (reference sequence). The CDR3 is 13 residues long.

The V call is TRBV7-9, the J call TRBJ2-6; D is unresolved. Germline V gene data show CDR1 as SEHNR and CDR2 as FQNEAQ (reference sequence). The CDR3 is 15 amino acids. V lost 1 base to trimming and J lost 2 bases, with 6 bases between them. The CDR3 region has the DNA TGTGCCAGCAGCTTAGGCAGTCCTGGGGCCAACGTCCTGACTTTC. Translating it yields CASSLGSPGANVLTF.

This chain's CDR3 is CASRVDRATGELFF. CDR3 nucleotides: TGTGCCAGTAGGGTGGACAGGGCCACCGGGGAGCTGTTTTTT. The chain carries TRBV19 and TRBJ2-2; 8 nucleotides align to TRBD1. The length of the CDR3 is 14 residues. The trim removed 6 bases at V and 4 bases at J, leaving 4 bases unmatched. CDR1 and CDR2 (germline): LNHDA, SQIVND (reference sequence).

This clone rates as medium-sized (0.01 to 0.1%). The gene calls are TRBV15 and TRBJ1-5; D gene uncertain. The CDR3 spans 14 residues. CDR1 is LNHNV, CDR2 YYDKDF, per germline (reference sequence). The V end lost 3 bases, the J end lost 7 bases, and 13 bases lay between the germline ends. CDR3 coding DNA: TGTGCCACCAGCAGTGAAAGGAATAAGCAGCCCCAGCATTTT. Translated: CATSSERNKQPQHF. The full variable domain, with the rest looked up from reference TRBV15 and TRBJ1-5, is DAMVIQNPRYQVTQFGKPVTLSCSQTLNHNVMYWYQQKSSQAPKLLFHYYDKDFNNEADTPDNFQSRRPNTSFCFLDIRSPGLGDTAMYLCATSSERNKQPQHFGDGTRLSIL.

V usage is TRBV3-1 (or the pseudogene TRBV3-2) and J usage is TRBJ2-1; possible D gene TRBD2, 5 bases. Trimming cost V 1 base and J 10 bases, with 26 bases left between them. CDR1 is LGHDT, CDR2 YNNKEL, per germline (reference sequence). This CDR3 has 18 amino acids. The CDR3 loop reads CASSQGLLAGANEGEQFF. CDR3 nucleotide sequence: TGTGCCAGCAGCCAAGGTCTTCTTGCGGGCGCAAATGAAGGGGAGCAGTTCTTC.

This sequence joins TRBV27 and TRBJ1-2, with a tentative D call TRBD1 (5 bases). Germline V gene data show CDR1 as MNHEY and CDR2 as SMNVEV (reference sequence). Trimming shortened V by 0 bases and J by 4 bases, and 12 bases separated the two germline ends. The CDR3 contains 15 residues. The CDR3 DNA reads TGTGCCAGCAGTTTATCCCCAGGGCTGATCTATGGCTACACCTTC. This translates into CASSLSPGLIYGYTF.

The chain couples TRBV18 to TRBJ1-3; D not resolved. From germline, CDR1 is KGHSH and CDR2 LQKENI. There are 16 residues in the CDR3. V lost 1 base to trimming and J lost 0 bases, with 10 bases between them. Here the CDR3 DNA reads TGTGCCAGCTCACCACAACCGGGGAACTCTGGAAACACCATATATTTT. This sequence encodes CASSPQPGNSGNTIYF.

Details on this clone: The same CDR3 arises from other DNA sequences in this sample as well. The chain joins TRBV4-1 to TRBJ1-2, with a weak D call TRBD1 (5 bases). The CDR3 extends over 15 amino acids. Trimming left V 1 base short and J 8 bases short, with 17 bases between. Per the germline V gene, CDR1 is MGHRA and CDR2 is YSYEKL. DNA of the CDR3: TGCGCCAGCAGCCAAGTGTCGGGGCTTAGTGGGGGCTACACCTTC. It yields the protein CASSQVSGLSGGYTF.

The chain employs TRBV5-1 and TRBJ2-1, with TRBD2 identical over 9 bases. This CDR3 region has 15 residues. Germline assignment: CDR1 SGHRS and CDR2 YFSETQ. Unmatched junction bases numbered 8, after V lost 4 bases and J lost 6 bases. The CDR3 nucleotides read TGCGCCAGCAGCCCGGGACTAGCAGTAAGCAATGAGCAGTTCTTC. Translation gives CASSPGLAVSNEQFF.

The V call is TRBV5-6, the J call TRBJ2-1, with unresolved D. Trimming took off 3 bases at V and 0 bases at J, with 16 bases between the two ends. This CDR3 has 17 amino acids. Germline V gene data show CDR1 as SGHDT and CDR2 as YYEEEE. CDR3: CASSSLNTASSYNEQFF. As DNA, the CDR3 is TGTGCCAGCAGCTCGTTAAATACGGCAAGCTCCTACAATGAGCAGTTCTTC.

The genes are TRBV7-2 and TRBJ1-5; D is unresolved. Germline lookup yields CDR1 SGHTA and CDR2 FQGNSA. Trimming removed 1 base at V and 5 bases at J, with 12 bases between. This CDR3 region has 15 residues. CDR3 region: CASSLGDVPDQPQHF. The CDR3 nucleotides read TGTGCCAGCAGCTTAGGAGACGTACCTGATCAGCCCCAGCATTTT. Combining the CDR3 with reference TRBV7-2 and TRBJ1-5 gives the whole variable domain GAGVSQSPSNKVTEKGKDVELRCDPISGHTALYWYRQSLGQGLEFLIYFQGNSAPDKSGLPSDRFSAERTGGSVSTLTIQRTQQEDSAVYLCASSLGDVPDQPQHFGDGTRLSIL.

CDR3 amino acids: CASSPSTGGGYEQYF. CDR3 sequence (DNA): TGTGCCAGCTCACCTTCCACAGGGGGGGGCTACGAGCAGTACTTC. V gene TRBV18 combines with J gene TRBJ2-7; TRBD1 might be the D (8 bases). CDR3 size: 15 residues. The ends were cut back, 3 bases at V and 3 bases at J, with 15 bases in the middle. Germline CDR1 reads KGHSH; CDR2 reads LQKENI.

This chain links TRBV19 with TRBJ1-6; weak D call: TRBD1 (6 bases). Germline-derived CDR1 and CDR2 are LNHDA and SQIVND (reference sequence). V gave up 3 bases and J gave up 2 bases, with 14 bases separating them. The CDR3 consists of 17 residues. The CDR3 DNA follows: TGTGCCAGTAGTATCCGTGCAGGGGACACCTATAATTCACCCCTCCACTTT. Translation gives CASSIRAGDTYNSPLHF. The full variable domain, rest sourced from reference TRBV19 and TRBJ1-6, is DGGITQSPKYLFRKEGQNVTLSCEQNLNHDAMYWYRQDPGQGLRLIYYSQIVNDFQKGDIAEGYSVSREKKESFPLTVTSAQKNPTAFYLCASSIRAGDTYNSPLHFGNGTRLTVT.

This rearrangement joins TRBV2 to TRBJ2-2, with 7 positions matching TRBD1. V lost 9 bases, J lost 6 bases, and 10 bases stayed unmatched. Germline lookup yields CDR1 SNHLY and CDR2 FYNNEI. The CDR3 covers 14 residues. The CDR3 here is CASRQGFVAGELFF. CDR3 DNA: TGTGCCAGTCGACAGGGTTTTGTGGCCGGGGAGCTGTTTTTT.

This clone was detected once. CDR3: CASSQGRFTDTQYF. CDR3 sequence (DNA): TGCGCCAGCAGCCAAGGCCGGTTCACAGATACGCAGTATTTT. V usage is TRBV4-3 and J usage is TRBJ2-3; D not certain. V lost 1 base and J lost 2, with 7 bases in between. CDR1 and CDR2 from the germline V gene are LGHNA and YSLEER. The CDR3 extends over 14 amino acids.

The chain couples TRBV7-2 to TRBJ2-7; D is possibly TRBD1 (7 bases). V was clipped by 1 base and J by 6 bases, with 13 bases between them. The germline CDR1 and CDR2 sequences are SGHTA and FQGNSA. The CDR3 spans 14 residues. The CDR3 region has the DNA TGTGCCAGCAGCTTAGGGCAGGGGGGAGGCGAGCAGTACTTC. Its translation is CASSLGQGGGEQYF.

V usage is TRBV6-5 and J usage is TRBJ2-1; 8 bases are shared with TRBD2. Losses at the gene ends were 6 bases for V and 3 bases for J; bases not matched to a gene: 7. Germline lookup yields CDR1 MNHEY and CDR2 SVGAGI. The CDR3 extends over 15 amino acids. The chain's CDR3 is CASRESGGIYNEQFF. CDR3 DNA: TGTGCCAGCAGAGAGAGCGGGGGCATCTACAATGAGCAGTTCTTC.

This clone was recorded once. The chain employs TRBV5-1 and TRBJ2-7; D may be TRBD1 (5 bases). Germline lookup yields CDR1 SGHRS and CDR2 YFSETQ. CDR3 length: 15 amino acids. The V gene lost 0 bases and the J gene lost 3 bases, with 13 bases spanning the gap. CDR3 residues: CASSLEPDSFYEQYF. Here the CDR3 DNA reads TGCGCCAGCAGCTTGGAACCCGACAGTTTCTACGAGCAGTACTTC.

This chain links TRBV12-3 or TRBV12-4 with TRBJ1-6; 7 bases line up with TRBD1. CDR3 size: 13 residues. Trimming took 6 bases from V and 8 from J; bases not matched to a gene: 4. CDR3 amino acids: CASRQGWHSPLHF. For the CDR3, the DNA is TGTGCCAGCAGACAGGGGTGGCATTCACCCCTCCACTTT.

The chain links TRBV2 to TRBJ2-7, with a possible D match to TRBD2 (5 bases). CDR3 length equals 12 residues. V was shortened by 6 bases and J by 3 bases, with 9 bases between the two germline ends. In germline, CDR1 is SNHLY, CDR2 FYNNEI. The CDR3 reads CASSADFYEQYF. The CDR3 coding sequence is TGTGCCAGCAGCGCGGACTTCTACGAGCAGTACTTC.

The chain joins TRBV12-5 to TRBJ1-5, with D tentatively TRBD1 (6 bases). CDR3 length equals 17 residues. Trimming took off 4 bases at V and 1 base at J, with 17 bases between the two ends. CDR1 is LGHNT and CDR2 is FRNRAP in the germline V gene. The CDR3: CASGSSTQGMSNQPQHF. The CDR3, as DNA: TGTGCTAGTGGTTCATCGACTCAGGGGATGAGCAATCAGCCCCAGCATTTT.

V is TRBV2 and J is TRBJ1-2, with 7 bases fitting TRBD1. With V trimmed by 6 bases and J by 2 bases, 3 bases remained unmatched. The CDR3 consists of 13 residues. Germline CDR1 is SNHLY and CDR2 is FYNNEI. In DNA, the CDR3 is TGTGCCAGCAGGATACAGGGGAACTATGGCTACACCTTC. Protein: CASRIQGNYGYTF.

The V and J genes are TRBV7-9 and TRBJ2-3, with no clear D. V lost 1 base, J lost 2 bases, and 10 bases lay in between. This CDR3 has 15 amino acids. From germline, CDR1 is SEHNR and CDR2 FQNEAQ (reference sequence). The CDR3 DNA reads as TGTGCCAGCAGCTTAGGCTCCACCGACACAGATACGCAGTATTTT. It specifies CASSLGSTDTDTQYF.

V usage is TRBV6-5 and J usage is TRBJ1-2; D not resolved. From germline, CDR1 is MNHEY and CDR2 SVGAGI. This CDR3 has 13 amino acids. The V gene lost 10 bases and the J gene lost 1 base, with 13 bases spanning the gap. The CDR3 reads CAIVDELNYGYTF. CDR3 nucleotides: TGTGCCATCGTGGACGAGCTTAACTATGGCTACACCTTC.

The chain employs TRBV6-5 and TRBJ1-4; D gene uncertain. V was clipped by 5 bases and J by 8 bases, with 6 bases between them. The CDR3 is made up of 11 amino acids. Germline V CDR1 and CDR2: MNHEY, SVGAGI. CDR3 bases: TGTGCCAGCAGTCAGACGGAAAAACTGTTTTTT. This sequence encodes CASSQTEKLFF.

This clone was counted once. The chain recombines TRBV9 with TRBJ1-2, with 8 bases identical to TRBD1. V lost 4 bases, J lost 4 bases, and 12 bases stayed unmatched. This CDR3 is 16 amino acids long. Germline V gene data show CDR1 as SGDLS and CDR2 as YYNGEE. CDR3 in DNA: TGTGCCAGCAGCTACCAGGGACAGGTTTCTTTCTATGGCTACACCTTC. It encodes CASSYQGQVSFYGYTF.

The rearrangement links TRBV3-1 (or the pseudogene TRBV3-2) to TRBJ2-6, with no clear D. Trimming removed 3 bases at V and 0 bases at J, with 9 bases between. Germline V gene sequence: CDR1 LGHDT, CDR2 YNNKEL (reference sequence). The CDR3 consists of 16 residues. Here the CDR3 DNA reads TGTGCCAGCAGCCAGTCGCTAATCTCTGGGGCCAACGTCCTGACTTTC. Its protein is CASSQSLISGANVLTF.

The chain uses TRBV6-5 and TRBJ2-7; 10 nucleotides align to TRBD2. Germline V CDR1 and CDR2: MNHEY, SVGAGI. The CDR3 loop spans 14 amino acids. J gave up 3 bases and V 5 bases, and 4 bases lay outside the gene matches. CDR3 nucleotide sequence: TGTGCCAGCAGTACGTCTAGCGGGGGCTACGAGCAGTACTTC. Its translation: CASSTSSGGYEQYF.

This CDR3 reads CASSVVSSGNTIYF. As DNA, the CDR3 is TGTGCCAGCAGCGTAGTTTCCTCTGGAAACACCATATATTTT. The chain recombines TRBV9 with TRBJ1-3; D uncertain. Germline-derived CDR1 and CDR2 are SGDLS and YYNGEE. Trimming took 0 bases from V and 0 from J, leaving 4 bases between them. CDR3 size: 14 residues.